These 27 T cell receptor beta chains originate from one sample sequenced in a study of blood T cell repertoires in COVID-19. Sequenced by immunoSEQ multiplex PCR; TCRdb stores in-frame clones only, minus some. The sample has 240,000 or so clones, 81% seen once. The sample consisted of peripheral blood. Source of these receptors: a woman of 80 years or more with COVID-19, enrolled during active disease.

The rearrangement uses TRBV19 and TRBJ2-5; 9 positions match TRBD2. The germline CDR1 and CDR2 sequences are LNHDA and SQIVND (reference sequence). The CDR3 is made up of 15 amino acids. Unmatched junction bases numbered 9, after V lost 7 bases and J lost 3 bases. CDR3 sequence: CASTAGGRYEETQYF. DNA for the CDR3: TGTGCCAGTACTGCGGGGGGGAGATATGAAGAGACCCAGTACTTC.

V usage is TRBV5-1 and J usage is TRBJ1-1; D possibly corresponds to TRBD1 (6 bases). This CDR3 comprises 16 residues. In germline, CDR1 is SGHRS, CDR2 YFSETQ. Trimming removed 4 bases from V and 2 bases from J, with 18 bases in between. The CDR3 sequence is CASSPSPGTTNTEAFF. DNA of the CDR3: TGCGCCAGCAGCCCCTCCCCCGGGACAACAAACACTGAAGCTTTCTTT.

The CDR3 sequence is CASSQDRGLAGYTF. The CDR3, as DNA: TGTGCCAGCAGCCAGGACAGGGGGCTGGCTGGCTACACCTTC. The rearrangement links TRBV14 to TRBJ1-2; TRBD1 aligns across 11 bases. V lost 3 bases, J lost 7 bases, and 4 bases stayed unmatched. Germline V gene data show CDR1 as SGHDN and CDR2 as FVKESK. The length of the CDR3 is 14 residues.

CDR3 residues: CASSLRTSGDNEQFF. DNA for the CDR3: TGTGCCAGCAGCTTAAGGACTAGCGGTGACAATGAGCAGTTCTTC. The chain employs TRBV7-9 and TRBJ2-1; 10 bases match TRBD2. Trimming took 2 bases from V and 5 from J; bases not matched to a gene: 3. CDR3 size: 15 residues. CDR1 SEHNR and CDR2 FQNEAQ come from the germline V gene (reference sequence).

The J gene is TRBJ2-1, the V gene TRBV7-8; TRBD2 might be the D (5 bases). The V gene's germline CDR1 is SGHVS and CDR2 FQNEAQ. V lost 6 bases and J 3 bases, leaving 6 bases between the germline ends. The CDR3 extends over 12 amino acids. The CDR3 coding sequence is TGTGCCAGCAGGAGGGACTACAATGAGCAGTTCTTC. Translation: CASRRDYNEQFF.

The chain is built from TRBV18 and TRBJ2-3; 7 positions match TRBD2. The germline gives CDR1 KGHSH, CDR2 LQKENI. The junction had 1 base not matched to a gene; V was cut back by 2 bases and J by 2 bases. The CDR3 is 14 amino acids. The CDR3 reads CASSPSGNTDTQYF. CDR3 bases: TGTGCCAGCTCACCAAGCGGGAACACAGATACGCAGTATTTT.

V usage is TRBV7-6 and J usage is TRBJ1-1; 7 bases map to TRBD1. The CDR3 is made up of 13 amino acids. The V segment lost 5 bases and the J segment 3 bases; nucleotides outside the gene matches: 3. Germline V CDR1 and CDR2: SGHVS, FNYEAQ. CDR3 amino acids: CASSPQGDTEAFF. The CDR3 region has the DNA TGTGCCAGCAGCCCCCAGGGGGACACTGAAGCTTTCTTT. Full variable domain (rest looked up from reference TRBV7-6 and TRBJ1-1): GAGVSQSPRYKVTKRGQDVALRCDPISGHVSLYWYRQALGQGPEFLTYFNYEAQQDKSGLPNDRFSAERPEGSISTLTIQRTEQRDSAMYRCASSPQGDTEAFFGQGTRLTVV.

This clone came up once. The rearrangement links TRBV6-5 to TRBJ1-3; D is uncertain. Looked up from germline, CDR1 is MNHEY and CDR2 is SVGAGI. Trimming took 5 bases from V and 4 from J, leaving 9 bases between them. This CDR3 comprises 13 residues. The CDR3 spells CASSTDVGNTIYF. The CDR3 nucleotides read TGTGCCAGCAGTACAGACGTAGGAAACACCATATATTTT.

The chain employs TRBV25-1 and TRBJ2-1; 11 bases match TRBD2. J gave up 10 bases and V 8 bases, and 10 bases lay outside the gene matches. The CDR3 contains 14 residues. CDR1 MGHDK and CDR2 SYGVNS come from the germline V gene. CDR3: CASGVAGGSWEQFF. DNA of the CDR3: TGTGCCAGCGGCGTAGCGGGGGGGTCCTGGGAGCAGTTCTTC.

V and J are TRBV18 and TRBJ1-6, with 7 bases that match TRBD1. Germline assignment: CDR1 KGHSH and CDR2 LQKENI. J was trimmed by 13 bases and V by 5 bases; bases with no gene match: 8. This CDR3 is 13 amino acids long. CDR3 in amino acids: CASSGGTDLPLHF. The CDR3 DNA is TGTGCCAGCTCAGGCGGGACAGATCTCCCCCTCCACTTT.

The chain links TRBV9 to TRBJ1-2; D is unclear. Trimming pared 2 bases from V and 8 bases from J, leaving 10 bases between. Germline V CDR1 and CDR2: SGDLS, YYNGEE. The CDR3 has 12 residues. The CDR3 spells CASSVFGSGYTF. The CDR3 DNA reads TGTGCCAGCAGCGTTTTTGGCTCCGGCTACACCTTC.

This sequence joins TRBV6-2 or TRBV6-3 and TRBJ2-7, with unresolved D. CDR3 length: 12 residues. Germline CDR1 MNHEY, CDR2 SVGEGT. The V and J ends lost 1 base and 4 bases respectively, with 5 bases between them. CDR3 protein: CASSYYRYEQYF. DNA for the CDR3: TGTGCCAGCAGTTACTATCGGTACGAGCAGTACTTC.

This clone has a single count. The rearrangement joins TRBV9 to TRBJ2-1; TRBD2 agrees at 13 bases. The CDR3 has 17 amino acids. The V gene's germline CDR1 is SGDLS and CDR2 YYNGEE. Trimming cost V 0 bases and J 7 bases; bases outside gene matches: 7. The DNA for the CDR3 is TGTGCCAGCAGCGTAGCCCCACTAGCGGGAGGGGGAAATGAGCAGTTCTTC. Its protein is CASSVAPLAGGGNEQFF.

The rearrangement uses TRBV7-2 and TRBJ2-1; TRBD2 might be the D (5 bases). This CDR3 comprises 14 residues. Deletions cut 5 bases from V and 0 bases from J, with 8 bases between. The germline gives CDR1 SGHTA, CDR2 FQGNSA. DNA of the CDR3: TGTGCCAGCAGCCCTCGGGACTCCTACAATGAGCAGTTCTTC. Its protein product is CASSPRDSYNEQFF. Full variable domain (outside the CDR3, taken from reference TRBV7-2 and TRBJ2-1): GAGVSQSPSNKVTEKGKDVELRCDPISGHTALYWYRQSLGQGLEFLIYFQGNSAPDKSGLPSDRFSAERTGGSVSTLTIQRTQQEDSAVYLCASSPRDSYNEQFFGPGTRLTVL.

This sequence joins TRBV29-1 and TRBJ1-2, with TRBD1 as a possible D gene (6 bases). The germline V gene encodes CDR1 SQVTM and CDR2 ANQGSEA. With 5 bases removed from V and 6 bases from J, the gap between germline ends came to 10 bases. The CDR3 length is 11 residues. The DNA for the CDR3 is TGCAGCGTTCGGGGGGCGGATGGCTACACCTTC. Translating it yields CSVRGADGYTF.

V and J are TRBV30 and TRBJ2-7; TRBD1 matches 9 bases. This CDR3 spans 16 amino acids. V was clipped by 4 bases and J by 7 bases; unmatched bases: 17. CDR1 GTSNPN and CDR2 SVGIG come from the germline V gene (reference sequence). The CDR3 nucleotides are TGTGCCTGGAAGGGCGAGATTGACAGGGGGTTCGGGGAGCAGTACTTC. Translating it yields CAWKGEIDRGFGEQYF.

The J gene is TRBJ1-2, the V gene TRBV24-1; 7 nucleotides match TRBD1. CDR3 length: 10 residues. V lost 9 bases and J lost 8; bases outside the gene matches: 2. Germline CDR1 reads KGHDR; CDR2 reads SFDVKD. CDR3 loop: CATARGGYTF. CDR3 bases: TGTGCCACCGCCAGGGGGGGCTACACCTTC.

The chain couples TRBV3-1 (or the pseudogene TRBV3-2) to TRBJ1-4, with 9 bases matching TRBD1. The CDR3 totals 15 residues. J gave up 8 bases and V 3 bases, and 7 bases lay outside the gene matches. Per germline, CDR1 LGHDT and CDR2 YNNKEL (reference sequence). CDR3 residues: CASSQGDRGMEKLFF. The CDR3 DNA follows: TGTGCCAGCAGCCAGGGAGACAGGGGGATGGAAAAACTGTTTTTT.

The chain uses TRBV5-1 and TRBJ2-6; 7 nucleotides line up with TRBD2. Trimming cost V 0 bases and J 2 bases; bases outside gene matches: 2. The CDR3 sequence is 16 residues long. From germline, CDR1 is SGHRS and CDR2 YFSETQ. CDR3 coding DNA: TGCGCCAGCAGCTTGGACGCGGGAGCTGGGGCCAACGTCCTGACTTTC. As protein: CASSLDAGAGANVLTF.

CDR3 in amino acids: CASSRTGIGELFF. DNA for the CDR3: TGTGCCAGCAGTAGGACAGGGATCGGGGAGCTGTTTTTT. The chain joins TRBV6-4 to TRBJ2-2; TRBD1 aligns across 8 bases. The junction had 3 bases not matched to a gene; V was cut back by 5 bases and J by 7 bases. CDR3 size: 13 residues. Germline lookup yields CDR1 MRHNA and CDR2 SNTAGT.

The chain is built from TRBV4-3 and TRBJ2-7; no definite D call. The CDR3 contains 14 residues. The V end lost 0 bases, the J end lost 0 bases, and 6 bases lay between the germline ends. The germline V gene has CDR1 LGHNA and CDR2 YSLEER. CDR3 sequence reads: CASSQEHSSYEQYF. The CDR3 coding sequence is TGCGCCAGCAGCCAAGAACACAGCTCCTACGAGCAGTACTTC.

The CDR3: CASSPRLAGYEQYF. The CDR3 nucleotides are TGTGCCAGCAGCCCCAGACTAGCGGGCTACGAGCAGTACTTC. The chain combines TRBV7-2 with TRBJ2-7, with TRBD2 matching 10 bases. The CDR3 spans 14 residues. Germline V gene sequence: CDR1 SGHTA, CDR2 FQGNSA. The junction had 4 bases not matched to a gene; V was cut back by 5 bases and J by 3 bases.

V and J are TRBV3-1 (or the pseudogene TRBV3-2) and TRBJ2-1; 7 positions agree with TRBD1. The CDR3 runs 15 residues. The J segment lost 3 bases and the V segment lost 5 bases, leaving 7 bases of the junction unmatched. Per the germline V gene, CDR1 is LGHDT and CDR2 is YNNKEL (reference sequence). In nucleotides, the CDR3 is TGTGCCAGCAGCAAAGGGGGCCTGGACTACAATGAGCAGTTCTTC. This gives the protein CASSKGGLDYNEQFF.

The chain carries TRBV30 and TRBJ1-3; 10 bases map to TRBD1. With V trimmed by 5 bases and J by 4 bases, 8 bases remained unmatched. This CDR3 region has 15 residues. Germline V CDR1 and CDR2: GTSNPN, SVGIG (reference sequence). The CDR3: CAWCEDRGLGNTIYF. The CDR3 DNA is TGTGCCTGGTGCGAAGACAGGGGGCTAGGAAACACCATATATTTT. The entire variable domain, with the rest obtained from reference TRBV30 and TRBJ1-3, is as follows: SQTIHQWPATLVQPVGSPLSLECTVEGTSNPNLYWYRQAAGRGLQLLFYSVGIGQISSEVPQNLSASRPQDRQFILSSKKLLLSDSGFYLCAWCEDRGLGNTIYFGEGSWLTVV.

The chain employs TRBV7-9 and TRBJ2-5; possible D gene TRBD2, 6 bases. Looked up from germline, CDR1 is SEHNR and CDR2 is FQNEAQ (reference sequence). The V end was cut by 6 bases, the J end by 3 bases, with 11 bases between. CDR3 length: 13 residues. The CDR3 reads CASSSSGEETQYF. The CDR3 nucleotides are TGTGCCAGCAGTAGTAGCGGCGAAGAGACCCAGTACTTC.

The chain uses TRBV7-2 and TRBJ2-5; the match to TRBD2 covers 10 bases. This CDR3 region has 17 residues. The ends lost 5 bases at V and 5 bases at J; junction bases unmatched: 14. The germline V gene encodes CDR1 SGHTA and CDR2 FQGNSA. As DNA, the CDR3 is TGTGCCAGCAGCGCCCGACTAAGCGGGGGGGCAATCGAGACCCAGTACTTC. The encoded protein is CASSARLSGGAIETQYF.

The chain combines TRBV11-3 with TRBJ2-7; 12 bases line up with TRBD2. This CDR3 comprises 15 residues. Trimming removed 5 bases from V and 9 bases from J; junction bases left unmatched: 11. The germline CDR1 and CDR2 sequences are SGHNT and YENEEA. This CDR3 is CASSRRLAGVAAQYF. In DNA form, the CDR3 reads TGTGCCAGCAGCCGAAGACTAGCGGGAGTGGCGGCGCAGTACTTC.